This entry lists 8 T cell receptor beta chains sequenced from one sample in a study of OX40 agonist ivuxolimab in advanced cancers. The table came from immunoSEQ multiplex PCR; TCRdb's copy has only in-frame clones and leaves some out. The sample records 55,000 to 70,000 clones, roughly 84% being singletons. The material sequenced was CD4+ or CD8+ T cells sorted from blood, taken in a trial of the OX40 agonist ivuxolimab. Source of these receptors: an adult with an advanced solid tumor such as melanoma, head and neck, liver or kidney cancer.

This chain links TRBV6-6 with TRBJ1-5, with unresolved D. Trimming stripped 7 bases from V and 4 bases from J, with 8 bases between. This CDR3 spans 12 amino acids. Germline V CDR1 and CDR2: MNHNY, SVGAGI (reference sequence). Written as DNA, the CDR3 is TGTGCCAGCAAGAACGGGAATCAGCCCCAGCATTTT. As protein: CASKNGNQPQHF.

This sequence joins TRBV19 and TRBJ1-3; D unclear. The germline V gene has CDR1 LNHDA and CDR2 SQIVND (reference sequence). V was trimmed by 3 bases and J by 0 bases, leaving 6 bases between them. CDR3 length: 14 residues. The CDR3 DNA reads as TGTGCCAGTAGTATCGAGATCTCTGGAAACACCATATATTTT. Translating gives CASSIEISGNTIYF.

CDR3 nucleotide sequence: TGTGCCACCAGCAGAGAAGGGACAGGAGGCCCCACAGATACGCAGTATTTT. Amino acid sequence: CATSREGTGGPTDTQYF. The chain employs TRBV15 and TRBJ2-3; the match to TRBD1 covers 8 bases. CDR1 and CDR2 from the germline V gene are LNHNV and YYDKDF (reference sequence). The CDR3 sequence is 17 residues long. Trimming removed 0 bases from V and 2 bases from J; junction bases left unmatched: 7.

This chain uses TRBV2 with TRBJ2-7; maybe TRBD1 (6 bases). Germline-derived CDR1 and CDR2 are SNHLY and FYNNEI. The CDR3 extends over 13 amino acids. The germline V and J ends were trimmed by 7 bases and 1 base, with 11 bases remaining between them. CDR3 amino acids: CASNQDRSYEQYF. Here the CDR3 DNA reads TGTGCCAGCAACCAGGACAGATCCTACGAGCAGTACTTC. The full variable domain, rest sourced from reference TRBV2 and TRBJ2-7, is EPEVTQTPSHQVTQMGQEVILRCVPISNHLYFYWYRQILGQKVEFLVSFYNNEISEKSEIFDDQFSVERPDGSNFTLKIRSTKLEDSAMYFCASNQDRSYEQYFGPGTRLTVT.

The gene calls are TRBV5-3 and TRBJ1-5, with D tentatively TRBD1 (5 bases). TRBV5-3 is reported as an ORF; its role is uncertain. Between the trimmed V and J ends, which lost 10 bases and 0 bases, there was a span of 17 bases. This CDR3 contains 15 residues. Written as DNA, the CDR3 is TGTGCCCCCCCGGGACCGGCATATAGCAATCAGCCCCAGCATTTT. Translation: CAPPGPAYSNQPQHF.

The chain joins TRBV6-6 to TRBJ2-7; weak D call: TRBD1 (6 bases). V was cut by 6 bases and J by 4 bases, with 10 bases left in between. This CDR3 is built from 12 residues. The V gene's germline CDR1 is MNHNY and CDR2 SVGAGI (reference sequence). The CDR3 protein is CASSRQGYEQYF. The CDR3 region has the DNA TGTGCCAGCAGCCGCCAGGGGTACGAGCAGTACTTC.

The chain couples TRBV19 to TRBJ2-7; possible D gene TRBD2, 5 bases. CDR1 and CDR2 from the germline V gene are LNHDA and SQIVND (reference sequence). The CDR3 is made up of 12 amino acids. V was cut by 4 bases and J by 3 bases, with 7 bases left in between. In nucleotides, the CDR3 is TGTGCCAGTAGTAAAAGCGGCTACGAGCAGTACTTC. Protein sequence: CASSKSGYEQYF.

The J gene is TRBJ1-5, the V gene TRBV6-1; D not resolved. Germline loops: CDR1 MNHNS, CDR2 SASEGT. Trimming removed 8 bases at V and 1 base at J, with 6 bases between. This CDR3 has 12 residues. This CDR3 is CASHLSNQPQHF. The CDR3 DNA reads as TGTGCCAGCCACCTGAGCAATCAGCCCCAGCATTTT.